The TCR beta chain described here comes from a study of spatial heterogeneity in lung cancer. Study summary: TCR transcript counts in tumor regions correlated strongly with a T cell module score from matched bulk RNA-seq.

Findings and limits, study-wide: How many expanded intratumoral alpha and beta TCRs were present tracked the tumor mutation count, which was a count of nonsynonymous mutations. Estimated TCR-seq coverage of tumor T cells was only about 7% for alpha chains. For beta chains, the corresponding estimate was 13% to 15%.

Trimming removed 3 bases from V and 2 bases from J; junction bases left unmatched: 4. Germline values: CDR1 KGHSH, CDR2 LQKENI. The CDR3 runs to 15 residues. Remarks on this clonotype: Its antigen is unknown.

The time point was: sample taken at primary tumor resection. TCRdb reprocessed the 5' RACE reads with MiXCR, giving one entry per CDR3 protein. The sample holds roughly 4,000 distinct CDR3 sequences, around 5% seen once. The clonotype comes from a female donor with early-stage non-small cell lung cancer. Sequenced here: lung tumor tissue, sampled at surgery. The rearrangement links TRBV18 to TRBJ1-5, with 7 bases that match TRBD1. CDR3 sequence (DNA): TGTGCCAGCTCACCCATAGGACAGGGCAATCAGCCCCAGCATTTT. This translates into CASSPIGQGNQPQHF.